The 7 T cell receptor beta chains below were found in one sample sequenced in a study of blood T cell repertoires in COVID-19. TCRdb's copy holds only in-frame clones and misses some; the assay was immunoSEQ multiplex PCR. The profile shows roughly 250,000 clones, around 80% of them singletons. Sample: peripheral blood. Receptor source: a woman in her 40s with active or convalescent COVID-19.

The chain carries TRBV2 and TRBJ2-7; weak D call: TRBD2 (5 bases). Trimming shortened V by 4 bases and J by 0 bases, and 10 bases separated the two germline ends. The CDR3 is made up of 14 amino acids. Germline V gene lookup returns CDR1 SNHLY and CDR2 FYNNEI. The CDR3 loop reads CASSAQRDSYEQYF. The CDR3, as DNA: TGTGCCAGCAGTGCTCAACGGGACTCCTACGAGCAGTACTTC.

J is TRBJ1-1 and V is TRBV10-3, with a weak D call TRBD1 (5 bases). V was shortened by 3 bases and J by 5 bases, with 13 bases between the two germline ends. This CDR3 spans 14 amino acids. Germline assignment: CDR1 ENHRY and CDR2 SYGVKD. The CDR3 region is CAISEHRSGTEAFF. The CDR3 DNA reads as TGTGCCATCAGTGAACACAGGTCCGGGACTGAAGCTTTCTTT.

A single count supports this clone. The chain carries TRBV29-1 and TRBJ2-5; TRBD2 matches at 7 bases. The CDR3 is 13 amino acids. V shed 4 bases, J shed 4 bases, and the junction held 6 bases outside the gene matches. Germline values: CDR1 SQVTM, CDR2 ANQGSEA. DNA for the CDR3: TGCAGCGTTGTCTTGACTAGCTCAGAGACCCAGTACTTC. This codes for CSVVLTSSETQYF.

The CDR3 loop is CASRHTGTGQGDTQYF. The CDR3, as DNA: TGCGCCAGCAGACACACTGGGACAGGGCAAGGAGATACGCAGTATTTT. V is TRBV10-2 and J is TRBJ2-3, with TRBD1 matching over 9 bases. Germline V gene lookup returns CDR1 WSHSY and CDR2 SAAADI. This CDR3 is built from 16 residues. The junction had 12 bases not matched to a gene; V was cut back by 6 bases and J by 5 bases.

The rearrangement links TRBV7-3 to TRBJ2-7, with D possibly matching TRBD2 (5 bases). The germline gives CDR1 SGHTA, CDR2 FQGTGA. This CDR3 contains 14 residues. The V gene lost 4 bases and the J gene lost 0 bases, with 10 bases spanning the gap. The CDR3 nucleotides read TGTGCCAGCAGCTCATCGGACTGCTCCTACGAGCAGTACGTC. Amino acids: CASSSSDCSYEQYV.

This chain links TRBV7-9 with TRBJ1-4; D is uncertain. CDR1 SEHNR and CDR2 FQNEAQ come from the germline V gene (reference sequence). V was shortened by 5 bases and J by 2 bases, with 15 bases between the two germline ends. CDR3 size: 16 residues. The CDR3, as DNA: TGTGCCAGCAGCCCAGCGGGGAAAATGACTAATGAAAAACTGTTTTTT. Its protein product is CASSPAGKMTNEKLFF.

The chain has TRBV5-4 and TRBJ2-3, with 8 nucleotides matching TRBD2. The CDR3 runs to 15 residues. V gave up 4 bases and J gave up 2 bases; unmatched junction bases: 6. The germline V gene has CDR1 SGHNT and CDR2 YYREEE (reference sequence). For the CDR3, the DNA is TGTGCCAGCAGCAAACTAGCGGTCCACACAGATACGCAGTATTTT. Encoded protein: CASSKLAVHTDTQYF.